This T cell receptor beta chain was identified during a study of siplizumab effects on memory and regulatory T cells. Study-level points and caveats: Tregs proliferating in siplizumab cultures lacked confirmation of their suppressive function.

The table came from immunoSEQ multiplex PCR; TCRdb's copy has only in-frame clones and leaves some out. This repertoire shows roughly 92,000 clones, roughly 94% found once; its top ten account for around 1.5%. On this clone itself: The antigen is unknown.

Trimming took 7 bases from V and 9 from J, leaving 13 bases between them. From germline, CDR1 is MNHNS and CDR2 SASEGT. The CDR3 runs 12 residues. This TCR was sampled from a human donor in good health. The V gene is TRBV6-1, the J gene TRBJ2-1, with D uncertain. Sequenced input: non-Treg CD4+ T cells sorted from blood. CDR3 amino acids: CASTERAFEQFF. For the CDR3, the DNA is TGTGCCAGCACCGAAAGGGCATTTGAGCAGTTCTTC.